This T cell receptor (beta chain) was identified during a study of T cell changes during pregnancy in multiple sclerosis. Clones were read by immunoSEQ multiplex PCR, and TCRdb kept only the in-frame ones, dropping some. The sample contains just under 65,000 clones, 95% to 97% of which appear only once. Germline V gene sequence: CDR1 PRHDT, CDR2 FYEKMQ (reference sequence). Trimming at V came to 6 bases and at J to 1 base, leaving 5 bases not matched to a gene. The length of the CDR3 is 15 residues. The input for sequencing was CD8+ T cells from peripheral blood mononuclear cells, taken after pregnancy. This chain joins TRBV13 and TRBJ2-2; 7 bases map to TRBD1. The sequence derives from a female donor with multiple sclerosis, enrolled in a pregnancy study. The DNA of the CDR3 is TGTGCCAGCAGTCGGGACAGCGTGAACACCGGGGAGCTGTTTTTT. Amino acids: CASSRDSVNTGELFF.